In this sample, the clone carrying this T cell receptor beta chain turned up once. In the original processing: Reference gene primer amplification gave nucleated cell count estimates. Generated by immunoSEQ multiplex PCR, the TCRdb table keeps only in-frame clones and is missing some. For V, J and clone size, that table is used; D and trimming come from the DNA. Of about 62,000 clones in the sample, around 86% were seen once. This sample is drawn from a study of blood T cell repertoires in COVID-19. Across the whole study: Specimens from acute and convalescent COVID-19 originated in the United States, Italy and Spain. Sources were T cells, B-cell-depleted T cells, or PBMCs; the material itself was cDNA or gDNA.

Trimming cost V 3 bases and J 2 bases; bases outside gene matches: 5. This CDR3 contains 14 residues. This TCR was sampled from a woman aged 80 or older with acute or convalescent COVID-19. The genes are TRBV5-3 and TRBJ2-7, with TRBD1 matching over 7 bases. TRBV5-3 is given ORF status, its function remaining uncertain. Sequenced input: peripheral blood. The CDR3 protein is CARSSGTDTYEQYF. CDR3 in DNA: TGTGCCAGAAGCTCCGGGACAGACACCTACGAGCAGTACTTC.